The text below deals with one T cell receptor (beta chain). Its antigen remains unidentified. The CDR3 has 15 residues. Germline-derived CDR1 and CDR2 are LNHDA and SQIVND (reference sequence). V lost 5 bases, J lost 1 base, and 6 bases stayed unmatched. Each CDR3 protein gets one entry after TCRdb re-called the reads with MiXCR. The sample carries approximately 500,000 distinct CDR3 sequences, 26% recorded once. The sample belongs to a study of T cell repertoires in cytomegalovirus infection. Study results and caveats: There were HLA-C-restricted CMV-specific TCR beta clonotypes dominating the ex vivo response.

This clonotype originated in a human donor in good health (CMV status not recorded). Some clones in this sample may be carry-over from other donors' samples. The rearrangement uses TRBV19 and TRBJ2-7; 9 bases line up with TRBD1. Sequencing used PBMCs. For the CDR3, the DNA is TGTGCCAGTAGTCCCGGGACAGGGAGGTCCTACGAGCAGTACTTC. This codes for CASSPGTGRSYEQYF. Complete variable domain (other parts from reference TRBV19 and TRBJ2-7): DGGITQSPKYLFRKEGQNVTLSCEQNLNHDAMYWYRQDPGQGLRLIYYSQIVNDFQKGDIAEGYSVSREKKESFPLTVTSAQKNPTAFYLCASSPGTGRSYEQYFGPGTRLTVT.